This T cell receptor (beta chain) emerged from a study of shared clonotypes between healthy human individuals. Study processing details: Filtering of immunoSEQ junctional sequences could not match full-length read filtering. Profiled with immunoSEQ multiplex PCR; TCRdb holds only in-frame clones, not every one. The V and J calls and the clone size are those of that table, but D and trimming were determined from the DNA. The sample contains 1.5 million to 2.5 million clones, over 85% of which appear only once. The J segment lost 0 bases and the V segment lost 8 bases, leaving 7 bases of the junction unmatched. The CDR3 contains 14 residues. Germline CDR1 is WNHNN and CDR2 is SYGVQD (reference sequence). In the naive CD8 group, cells lacked CD45RO and were positively selected for CCR7, so terminally differentiated effector memory CD45RA+ cells were left out.

The TCR sequence derives from a man between 18 and 35 years old in good health. The chain links TRBV10-1 to TRBJ2-7; 7 bases map to TRBD1. The sample was naive CD8+ T cells sorted from blood. CDR3 bases: TGCGCCAGCCGGTGGACAGGTAGCTCCTACGAGCAGTACTTC. Translated, it gives CASRWTGSSYEQYF.